The entry that follows covers one TCR beta chain sequence. Its cognate antigen is unknown. This sample was taken from a study of cytomegalovirus exposure and HLA in healthy donors. 13 Jbeta primers and 60 Vbeta primers were used for the PCR. Libraries were prepared by immunoSEQ multiplex PCR; TCRdb keeps only in-frame clonotypes and omits some of them. The sample yields approximately 170,000 clones, 65% to 85% seen once. The germline V gene has CDR1 LGHNA and CDR2 YSLEER. Trimming cost V 0 bases and J 3 bases, with 20 bases left between them. CDR3 size: 18 residues. Overall study results and limits: Most of the TCR beta V segments (in an earlier analysis) were productive either about 90% or about 30% of the time. As was reported, the classifier diagnosed cytomegalovirus status with high specificity and sensitivity. Accurate predictions that matched the HLA-A and HLA-B alleles of most subjects were reportedly made from TCR beta sequences. Information on immune exposure was restricted to one variable (CMV serostatus).

The receptor comes from a boy younger than 10 in good health and CMV-seronegative. The chain combines TRBV4-3 with TRBJ2-5, with unresolved D. Material for sequencing was PBMCs. The CDR3 nucleotides are TGCGCCAGCAGCCAAGATCTTTGGAGCGCCCGTCGGGAAGAGACCCAGTACTTC. Protein product: CASSQDLWSARREETQYF.